The rows below give T cell receptor beta chains drawn from one sample of a study of cytomegalovirus exposure and HLA in healthy donors. The protocol was immunoSEQ multiplex PCR, while the TCRdb copy is restricted to in-frame clones and leaves out a portion. Reported are about 70,000 clones; the ten largest clones contain roughly 2.4%. Sample: PBMCs. The receptors were sampled from a female donor in good health and CMV-seropositive. Both conserved end residues are part of each CDR3. A D gene is named only where the DNA matches it firmly. Size tells how often a clone was seen (once, few, many) or the class of an expanded clone, and some rows leave it out.

d_gene: TRBD2; v_gene: TRBV7-9; j_gene: TRBJ2-5; abundance: -; CDR3nt: TGTGCCAGCAGCTCTCTGTTGGGGCGGGGGGCCCAAGAGACCCAGTACTTC; CDR3aa: CASSSLLGRGAQETQYF
d_gene: TRBD2; v_gene: TRBV28; j_gene: TRBJ2-7; abundance: -; CDR3nt: TGTGCCAGCAGGCCCAGCGGGGATTCCTACGAGCAGTACTTC; CDR3aa: CASRPSGDSYEQYF
d_gene: -; v_gene: TRBV5-4; j_gene: TRBJ1-1; abundance: -; CDR3nt: TGTGCCAGCAGCTTATCCCCCGCCTATGAAGCTTTCTTT; CDR3aa: CASSLSPAYEAFF
d_gene: -; v_gene: TRBV15; j_gene: TRBJ2-7; abundance: -; CDR3nt: TGTGCCACCAGCAGGGACCGAGGAGGGGGGGTTTACGAGCAGTACTTC; CDR3aa: CATSRDRGGGVYEQYF
d_gene: TRBD2; v_gene: TRBV11-1; j_gene: TRBJ2-7; abundance: -; CDR3nt: TGTGCCAGCAGCTTAGCCTCCGGACTAGCGACTTACGAGCAGTACTTC; CDR3aa: CASSLASGLATYEQYF
d_gene: -; v_gene: TRBV19; j_gene: TRBJ1-5; abundance: -; CDR3nt: TGTGCCAGTAGTATAGGGGGAGAGCAGCCCCAGCATTTT; CDR3aa: CASSIGGEQPQHF
d_gene: -; v_gene: TRBV5-1; j_gene: TRBJ2-1; abundance: -; CDR3nt: TGCGCCAGCAGCTTGGGGACTAAGGCGGGCGGTGAGCAGTTCTTC; CDR3aa: CASSLGTKAGGEQFF
d_gene: TRBD1; v_gene: TRBV28; j_gene: TRBJ1-1; abundance: -; CDR3nt: TGTGCCAGCAGTTTATGGCAGGGGGCAACAGGAGCTTTCTTT; CDR3aa: CASSLWQGATGAFF
d_gene: -; v_gene: TRBV9; j_gene: TRBJ1-6; abundance: -; CDR3nt: TGTGCCAGCAGCGTAGAAGGGGGGGGAGTGGGTTCACCCCTCCACTTT; CDR3aa: CASSVEGGGVGSPLHF
d_gene: TRBD2; v_gene: TRBV2; j_gene: TRBJ2-5; abundance: -; CDR3nt: TGTGCCAGCATGAGGGCTAGCGGGTACCAAGAGACCCAGTACTTC; CDR3aa: CASMRASGYQETQYF
d_gene: -; v_gene: TRBV11-1; j_gene: TRBJ1-2; abundance: -; CDR3nt: TGTGCCAGCAGCTTAGGTTTGCCGCCGACAGGTATGAATGGCTACACCTTC; CDR3aa: CASSLGLPPTGMNGYTF
d_gene: TRBD2; v_gene: TRBV6-5; j_gene: TRBJ2-7; abundance: -; CDR3nt: TGTGCCACCCGGGGAGGGCACGAGCAGTACTTC; CDR3aa: CATRGGHEQYF
d_gene: TRBD2; v_gene: TRBV29-1; j_gene: TRBJ2-5; abundance: -; CDR3nt: TGCAGCGTTGAAGGGCGACTAGCGGTGCAAGAGACCCAGTACTTC; CDR3aa: CSVEGRLAVQETQYF
d_gene: TRBD2; v_gene: TRBV28; j_gene: TRBJ2-3; abundance: -; CDR3nt: TGTGCCAGCAGTCCTCTTAGCGGGAGGGAAGATACGCAGTATTTT; CDR3aa: CASSPLSGREDTQYF
d_gene: TRBD1; v_gene: TRBV29-1; j_gene: TRBJ2-7; abundance: -; CDR3nt: TGCAGCGTCGAAACCGGGACAGGGGCCTACGAGCAGTACTTC; CDR3aa: CSVETGTGAYEQYF
d_gene: -; v_gene: TRBV7-2; j_gene: TRBJ1-5; abundance: -; CDR3nt: TGTGCCAGCAGCTTAATGGGGGCGCCCCAGCATTTT; CDR3aa: CASSLMGAPQHF
d_gene: TRBD2; v_gene: TRBV6-4; j_gene: TRBJ2-3; abundance: large; CDR3nt: TGTGCCAGCAGTCGGACTAGCGGGAGCACAGATACGCAGTATTTT; CDR3aa: CASSRTSGSTDTQYF
d_gene: -; v_gene: TRBV5-1; j_gene: TRBJ1-4; abundance: -; CDR3nt: TGCGCCAGCAGCTCCGACAGCGCAACTAATGAAAAACTGTTTTTT; CDR3aa: CASSSDSATNEKLFF
d_gene: -; v_gene: TRBV20-1; j_gene: TRBJ1-5; abundance: -; CDR3nt: TGCAGTGCGGGCAGGGATCAGCCCCAGCATTTT; CDR3aa: CSAGRDQPQHF
d_gene: -; v_gene: TRBV5-1; j_gene: TRBJ1-1; abundance: -; CDR3nt: TGCGCCAGCAGCTTGGACAGGTTGAACACTGAAGCTTTCTTT; CDR3aa: CASSLDRLNTEAFF
d_gene: -; v_gene: TRBV10-3; j_gene: TRBJ2-4; abundance: -; CDR3nt: TGTGCCATCAGTGACAGGCAGGGTCTAGCCAAAAACATTCAGTACTTC; CDR3aa: CAISDRQGLAKNIQYF
d_gene: -; v_gene: TRBV2; j_gene: TRBJ1-6; abundance: -; CDR3nt: TGTGCCAGCACCGCCAACAGGGAATATAATTCACCCCTCCACTTT; CDR3aa: CASTANREYNSPLHF
d_gene: TRBD2; v_gene: TRBV28; j_gene: TRBJ2-3; abundance: -; CDR3nt: TGTGCCAGCAGTCCTGGGACTAGCGGGCGAGTAGATACGCAGTATTTT; CDR3aa: CASSPGTSGRVDTQYF
d_gene: -; v_gene: TRBV28; j_gene: TRBJ1-4; abundance: -; CDR3nt: TGTGCCAGCAGCTTAACGGGGGGTCTTAATGAGAAACTGTTTTTT; CDR3aa: CASSLTGGLNEKLFF
d_gene: -; v_gene: TRBV10-3; j_gene: TRBJ2-7; abundance: -; CDR3nt: TGTGCCATCAGGGTGACCCTGGACGGAGGCTACGAGCAGTACTTC; CDR3aa: CAIRVTLDGGYEQYF
d_gene: TRBD1; v_gene: TRBV6-5; j_gene: TRBJ1-4; abundance: -; CDR3nt: TGTGCCAGCAGTTACTCCGTGGTGGACAGGGCGGAAAAACTGTTTTTT; CDR3aa: CASSYSVVDRAEKLFF
d_gene: TRBD2; v_gene: TRBV25-1; j_gene: TRBJ2-3; abundance: -; CDR3nt: TGTGCCAGCAGTGAACGAGGTAGCGGGAACACAGATACGCAGTATTTT; CDR3aa: CASSERGSGNTDTQYF
d_gene: -; v_gene: TRBV5-4; j_gene: TRBJ2-5; abundance: -; CDR3nt: TGTGCCAGCAGCCTCCGGGACAACCAAGAGACCCAGTACTTC; CDR3aa: CASSLRDNQETQYF
d_gene: -; v_gene: TRBV6-5; j_gene: TRBJ1-2; abundance: -; CDR3nt: TGTGCCAGCAGTCCGACAGAGAACTATGGCTACACCTTC; CDR3aa: CASSPTENYGYTF
d_gene: TRBD1; v_gene: TRBV18; j_gene: TRBJ1-2; abundance: -; CDR3nt: TGTGCCAGCTCACAGGACAGGGGCCCCTATGGCTACACCTTC; CDR3aa: CASSQDRGPYGYTF
d_gene: TRBD2; v_gene: TRBV18; j_gene: TRBJ2-1; abundance: -; CDR3nt: TGTGCCACCACCCAGCGGGGGCTCAATGAGCAGTTCTTC; CDR3aa: CATTQRGLNEQFF
d_gene: TRBD1; v_gene: TRBV19; j_gene: TRBJ1-1; abundance: -; CDR3nt: TGTGCCAGTAGTGCTACAGGGGTAGTGAACACTGAAGCTTTCTTT; CDR3aa: CASSATGVVNTEAFF
d_gene: TRBD1; v_gene: TRBV10-3; j_gene: TRBJ1-1; abundance: -; CDR3nt: TGTGCCATATCAGGGGGTTTACGCACTGAAGCTTTCTTT; CDR3aa: CAISGGLRTEAFF